This entry lists 25 T cell receptor beta chains sequenced from one sample in a study of cytomegalovirus exposure and HLA in healthy donors. Clones were sequenced by immunoSEQ multiplex PCR, and TCRdb holds only the in-frame ones, with some missing. Seen here are approximately 160,000 clones, about 88% observed once, and the top ten hold 3.3%. Sample: PBMCs. These receptors were taken from a young woman in good health and CMV-seropositive.

The J gene is TRBJ1-1, the V gene TRBV30, with D tentatively TRBD1 (5 bases). With 4 bases removed from V and 2 bases from J, the gap between germline ends came to 17 bases. The germline CDR1 and CDR2 sequences are GTSNPN and SVGIG (reference sequence). The CDR3 consists of 15 residues. Here the CDR3 reads CAWIPPLGQNTEAFF. The CDR3 nucleotides are TGTGCCTGGATTCCTCCCCTAGGACAAAACACTGAAGCTTTCTTT.

The rearrangement uses TRBV5-1 and TRBJ2-5, with TRBD2 identical over 12 bases. Germline V gene sequence: CDR1 SGHRS, CDR2 YFSETQ. V lost 5 bases and J lost 1; bases outside the gene matches: 15. The CDR3 length is 19 residues. The CDR3 loop reads CASSYPDRLAGDIQETQYF. The CDR3 DNA reads as TGCGCCAGCAGTTACCCAGACAGACTAGCGGGAGATATCCAAGAGACCCAGTACTTC.

V and J are TRBV19 and TRBJ1-1; 8 bases fit TRBD1. The CDR3 covers 16 residues. Trimming removed 4 bases from V and 0 bases from J; junction bases left unmatched: 7. The germline gives CDR1 LNHDA, CDR2 SQIVND (reference sequence). The CDR3 region is CASSSGQGDMNTEAFF. In nucleotides, the CDR3 is TGTGCCAGTAGTAGCGGACAGGGTGACATGAACACTGAAGCTTTCTTT. The entire variable domain, with the rest obtained from reference TRBV19 and TRBJ1-1, is as follows: DGGITQSPKYLFRKEGQNVTLSCEQNLNHDAMYWYRQDPGQGLRLIYYSQIVNDFQKGDIAEGYSVSREKKESFPLTVTSAQKNPTAFYLCASSSGQGDMNTEAFFGQGTRLTVV.

V is TRBV4-3 and J is TRBJ1-4, with 8 bases fitting TRBD1. Germline values: CDR1 LGHNA, CDR2 YSLEER. The CDR3 covers 14 residues. V was clipped by 3 bases and J by 8 bases; unmatched bases: 5. The CDR3 DNA reads as TGCGCCAGCAGCCAGAGGGACAGGATAGAAAAACTGTTTTTT. It yields the protein CASSQRDRIEKLFF.

The chain has TRBV6-4 and TRBJ2-1, with D possibly TRBD2 on 5 matching bases. The V and J ends lost 2 bases and 4 bases respectively, with 12 bases between them. CDR3 size: 15 residues. CDR1 is MRHNA and CDR2 is SNTAGT in the germline V gene. The CDR3 loop is CASSDRSGSYNEQFF. The CDR3 DNA reads TGTGCCAGCAGTGACAGAAGCGGTTCATACAATGAGCAGTTCTTC.

The rearrangement joins TRBV5-6 to TRBJ2-1, with TRBD2 matching over 9 bases. Trimming took 0 bases from V and 2 from J; bases not matched to a gene: 0. The CDR3 is made up of 15 amino acids. From germline, CDR1 is SGHDT and CDR2 YYEEEE. The CDR3 DNA reads TGTGCCAGCAGCTTGGGACTAGCGGCCTACAATGAGCAGTTCTTC. Its translation is CASSLGLAAYNEQFF.

Concerning this clone itself: An end of the junction does not agree with germline; a read error may underlie this. The chain links TRBV18 to TRBJ2-5; D might be TRBD1 (6 bases). CDR3 size: 15 residues. The V gene's germline CDR1 is KGHSH and CDR2 LQKENI. Written as DNA, the CDR3 is TGTGCCAGCTCACCACTACAGGGATCCCAAGGGACCCAGTACTTC. This gives the protein CASSPLQGSQGTQYF.

The V call is TRBV27, the J call TRBJ2-7; D is possibly TRBD1 (6 bases). V shed 4 bases and J shed 2 bases, with 18 bases lying between them. CDR1 is MNHEY and CDR2 is SMNVEV in the germline V gene (reference sequence). This CDR3 is built from 16 residues. In nucleotides, the CDR3 is TGTGCCAGCAGTTACCCCCCCCCAGGGGACCCCTACGAGCAGTACTTC. It is translated as CASSYPPPGDPYEQYF.

This sequence joins TRBV28 and TRBJ2-2; 8 positions agree with TRBD1. V trimming: 4 bases; J trimming: 3 bases; junction bases outside the gene matches: 4. Germline V gene sequence: CDR1 MDHEN, CDR2 SYDVKM. The CDR3 is made up of 15 amino acids. In DNA, the CDR3 is TGTGCCAGCAGTTCTCCAGGGGGCGACACCGGGGAGCTGTTTTTT. Amino acid sequence: CASSSPGGDTGELFF.

The V and J genes are TRBV13 and TRBJ1-1, with 7 bases fitting TRBD1. Losses at the gene ends were 5 bases for V and 5 bases for J; bases not matched to a gene: 11. This CDR3 is 15 amino acids long. CDR1 PRHDT and CDR2 FYEKMQ come from the germline V gene (reference sequence). CDR3 region: CASSLLGGQKTEAFF. CDR3 DNA: TGTGCCAGCAGCCTTTTGGGGGGACAGAAAACTGAAGCTTTCTTT.

The chain employs TRBV10-3 and TRBJ2-1, with 8 positions matching TRBD2. The germline V gene has CDR1 ENHRY and CDR2 SYGVKD. The CDR3 sequence is 19 residues long. J lost 4 bases, V lost 7 bases, and 21 bases had no gene match. The CDR3 nucleotides are TGTGCCATCATGGGGGGGACGGGGCTTGCGCGGGAGGAATACAATGAGCAGTTCTTC. Amino acid sequence: CAIMGGTGLAREEYNEQFF.

V is TRBV6-5 and J is TRBJ1-4; a weak D match, TRBD1 (5 bases). The length of the CDR3 is 14 residues. V gave up 2 bases and J gave up 6 bases, with 10 bases separating them. Germline V gene lookup returns CDR1 MNHEY and CDR2 SVGAGI. The chain's CDR3 is CASSYGAGHEKLFF. In DNA, the CDR3 is TGTGCCAGCAGTTACGGGGCCGGGCATGAAAAACTGTTTTTT.

The CDR3 protein is CASSVGSLAVRPDTQYF. In DNA, the CDR3 is TGCGCCAGCAGCGTTGGTAGTCTGGCGGTGAGACCAGATACGCAGTATTTT. The chain couples TRBV5-1 to TRBJ2-3; D call uncertain. Germline values: CDR1 SGHRS, CDR2 YFSETQ. This CDR3 spans 17 amino acids. Deletions cut 4 bases from V and 4 bases from J, with 22 bases between.

The rearrangement links TRBV20-1 to TRBJ2-2, with D perhaps matching TRBD2 (5 bases). V dropped 4 bases and J dropped 6 bases, with 6 bases sitting between them. Germline V gives CDR1 DFQATT, CDR2 SNEGSKA (reference sequence). The CDR3 runs to 11 residues. Here the CDR3 DNA reads TGCAGTGCTACGGACTCCGGGGAGCTGTTTTTT. This codes for CSATDSGELFF.

The chain's CDR3 is CASSLATPGLSHEQYF. The CDR3 DNA reads as TGCGCCAGCAGCTTGGCCACCCCGGGACTTTCTCACGAGCAGTACTTC. This sequence joins TRBV5-1 and TRBJ2-7; TRBD2 is a possible D gene (6 bases). Trimming shortened V by 0 bases and J by 5 bases, and 18 bases separated the two germline ends. Germline lookup yields CDR1 SGHRS and CDR2 YFSETQ. This CDR3 spans 16 amino acids.

This chain uses TRBV27 with TRBJ2-3; D remains unclear. This CDR3 comprises 13 residues. V lost 6 bases to trimming and J lost 7 bases, with 14 bases between them. Germline CDR1 is MNHEY and CDR2 is SMNVEV (reference sequence). Written as DNA, the CDR3 is TGTGCCAGCAGGGAGCAACTTAGATATACGCAGTATTTT. Protein product: CASREQLRYTQYF.

In this sample, this clone turned up once. This rearrangement joins TRBV4-2 to TRBJ2-7; D not resolved. Per germline, CDR1 LGHNA and CDR2 YNFKEQ. The CDR3 sequence is 15 residues long. Trimming took off 0 bases at V and 0 bases at J, with 9 bases between the two ends. CDR3 sequence: CASSQDTASSYEQYF. The CDR3 DNA is TGTGCCAGCAGCCAAGATACTGCTAGCTCCTACGAGCAGTACTTC.

Only one count was recorded for this clone. V and J are TRBV30 and TRBJ2-7, with 9 bases fitting TRBD2. Germline assignment: CDR1 GTSNPN and CDR2 SVGIG (reference sequence). This CDR3 is 23 amino acids long. With 2 bases clipped from V and 5 bases from J, the junction kept 34 bases outside the gene matches. The CDR3 loop is CAWSNKPRPGTSYPFIRLDEQYF. In nucleotides, the CDR3 is TGTGCCTGGAGTAACAAGCCCCGGCCGGGGACTAGCTATCCTTTTATTAGACTCGACGAGCAGTACTTC.

The chain recombines TRBV7-9 with TRBJ1-1, with TRBD1 matching 8 bases. The trim removed 5 bases at V and 0 bases at J, leaving 5 bases unmatched. The CDR3 extends over 15 amino acids. In germline, CDR1 is SEHNR, CDR2 FQNEAQ (reference sequence). CDR3 amino acids: CASSPGTGLNTEAFF. Written as DNA, the CDR3 is TGTGCCAGCAGCCCGGGGACAGGTTTGAACACTGAAGCTTTCTTT.

The rearrangement links TRBV27 to TRBJ2-1, with D possibly being TRBD1 (6 bases). The V end was cut by 5 bases, the J end by 0 bases, with 11 bases between. The CDR3 contains 15 residues. Germline loops: CDR1 MNHEY, CDR2 SMNVEV (reference sequence). The CDR3 is CASSPTGASYNEQFF. CDR3 nucleotide sequence: TGTGCCAGCAGTCCGACAGGCGCCTCCTACAATGAGCAGTTCTTC.

J is TRBJ2-7 and V is TRBV30; 8 nucleotides align to TRBD2. V was clipped by 4 bases and J by 5 bases; unmatched bases: 10. This CDR3 is 14 amino acids long. Germline V gene lookup returns CDR1 GTSNPN and CDR2 SVGIG (reference sequence). DNA of the CDR3: TGTGCCTGGACCCCTACCGGGAGGGACCACGAGCAGTACTTC. It codes for CAWTPTGRDHEQYF. Drawing the rest from reference TRBV30 and TRBJ2-7, the complete variable domain is SQTIHQWPATLVQPVGSPLSLECTVEGTSNPNLYWYRQAAGRGLQLLFYSVGIGQISSEVPQNLSASRPQDRQFILSSKKLLLSDSGFYLCAWTPTGRDHEQYFGPGTRLTVT.

This clone was observed a few times. This rearrangement joins TRBV6-1 to TRBJ2-7; perhaps TRBD1 as D (6 bases). The germline V gene encodes CDR1 MNHNS and CDR2 SASEGT. The CDR3 runs to 12 residues. V was clipped by 6 bases and J by 6 bases, with 12 bases between them. Here the CDR3 reads CASRGTIAEQYF. Written as DNA, the CDR3 is TGTGCCAGCAGAGGGACAATCGCCGAGCAGTACTTC.

This chain uses TRBV19 with TRBJ2-6; no clear D gene. In germline, CDR1 is LNHDA, CDR2 SQIVND (reference sequence). CDR3 length: 15 residues. The germline V and J ends were trimmed by 3 bases and 0 bases, with 6 bases remaining between them. The CDR3 DNA is TGTGCCAGTAGTATCAGTTCCTCTGGGGCCAACGTCCTGACTTTC. Amino acids: CASSISSSGANVLTF.

The CDR3 bases are TGTGCCAGCAGCAAAGCGGGACTAGCGGGAGAAGGCGATGAGCAGTTCTTC. Amino acids: CASSKAGLAGEGDEQFF. This rearrangement joins TRBV21-1 to TRBJ2-1; the table calls TRBD2, which could not be checked here. TRBV21-1 is designated a pseudogene. CDR3 length: 17 amino acids.

The chain couples TRBV4-1 to TRBJ1-4; unclear D gene. CDR3 length equals 14 residues. With 1 base removed from V and 0 bases from J, the gap between germline ends came to 3 bases. From germline, CDR1 is MGHRA and CDR2 YSYEKL. This chain's CDR3 is CASSQVSTNEKLFF. The DNA of the CDR3 is TGCGCCAGCAGCCAAGTATCAACTAATGAAAAACTGTTTTTT.